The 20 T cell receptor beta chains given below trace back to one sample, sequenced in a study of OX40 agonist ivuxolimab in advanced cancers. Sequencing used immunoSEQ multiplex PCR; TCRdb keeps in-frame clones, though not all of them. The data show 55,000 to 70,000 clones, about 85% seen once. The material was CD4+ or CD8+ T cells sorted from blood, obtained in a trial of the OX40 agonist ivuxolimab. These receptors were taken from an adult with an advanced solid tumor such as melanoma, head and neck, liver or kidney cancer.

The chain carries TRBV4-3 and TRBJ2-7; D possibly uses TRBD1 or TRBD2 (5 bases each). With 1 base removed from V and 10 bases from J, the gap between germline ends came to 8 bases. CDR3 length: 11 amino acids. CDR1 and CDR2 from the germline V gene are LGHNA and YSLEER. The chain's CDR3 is CASSQGGSQYF. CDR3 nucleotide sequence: TGCGCCAGCAGCCAAGGGGGGTCCCAGTACTTC.

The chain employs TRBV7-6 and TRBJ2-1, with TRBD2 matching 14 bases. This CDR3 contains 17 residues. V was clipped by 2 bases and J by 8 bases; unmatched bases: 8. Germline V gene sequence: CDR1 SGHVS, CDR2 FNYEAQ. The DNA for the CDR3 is TGTGCCAGCAGCTTATTGACTAGCGGGGGGGCTGTCGATGAGCAGTTCTTC. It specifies CASSLLTSGGAVDEQFF.

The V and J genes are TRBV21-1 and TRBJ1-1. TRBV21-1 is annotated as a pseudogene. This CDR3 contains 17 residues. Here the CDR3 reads CASIPKLRYNMNTEAFF. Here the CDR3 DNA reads TGTGCCAGCATCCCAAAGCTGAGATATAATATGAACACTGAAGCTTTCTTT.

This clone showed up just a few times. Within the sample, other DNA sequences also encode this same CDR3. The CDR3 nucleotides read TGTGCCATCAGTGAGGCAGGCATGAACACTGAAGCTTTCTTT. Translation gives CAISEAGMNTEAFF. The V gene is TRBV10-3, the J gene TRBJ1-1; unclear D gene. The CDR3 runs 14 residues. With 2 bases removed from V and 0 bases from J, the gap between germline ends came to 7 bases. Germline values: CDR1 ENHRY, CDR2 SYGVKD.

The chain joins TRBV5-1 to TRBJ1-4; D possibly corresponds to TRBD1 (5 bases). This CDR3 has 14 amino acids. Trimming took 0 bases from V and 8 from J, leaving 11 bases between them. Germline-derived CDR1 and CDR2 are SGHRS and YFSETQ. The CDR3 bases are TGCGCCAGCAGCTTGGCCGGGAGGGGAGAAAAACTGTTTTTT. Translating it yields CASSLAGRGEKLFF.

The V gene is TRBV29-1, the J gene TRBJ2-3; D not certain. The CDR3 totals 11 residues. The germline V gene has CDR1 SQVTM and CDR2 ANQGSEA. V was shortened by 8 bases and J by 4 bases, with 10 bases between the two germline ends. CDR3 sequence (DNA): TGCAGCCTAGAGTACGCAGATACGCAGTATTTT. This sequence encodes CSLEYADTQYF.

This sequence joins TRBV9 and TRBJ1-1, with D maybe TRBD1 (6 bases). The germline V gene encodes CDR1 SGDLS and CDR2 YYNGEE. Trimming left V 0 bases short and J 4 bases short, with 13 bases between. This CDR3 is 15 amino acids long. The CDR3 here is CASSVDPGAGTEAFF. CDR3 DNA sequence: TGTGCCAGCAGCGTAGATCCGGGGGCGGGCACTGAAGCTTTCTTT. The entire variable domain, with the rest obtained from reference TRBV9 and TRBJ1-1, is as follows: DSGVTQTPKHLITATGQRVTLRCSPRSGDLSVYWYQQSLDQGLQFLIQYYNGEERAKGNILERFSAQQFPDLHSELNLSSLELGDSALYFCASSVDPGAGTEAFFGQGTRLTVV.

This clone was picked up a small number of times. CDR3: CASSPDGKTNNEQFF. The CDR3 nucleotides are TGTGCCAGCAGCCCCGACGGCAAAACCAACAATGAGCAGTTCTTC. The V gene is TRBV7-6, the J gene TRBJ2-1; no reliable D call. This CDR3 contains 15 residues. Germline values: CDR1 SGHVS, CDR2 FNYEAQ. With 5 bases removed from V and 5 bases from J, the gap between germline ends came to 16 bases. Complete variable domain (other parts from reference TRBV7-6 and TRBJ2-1): GAGVSQSPRYKVTKRGQDVALRCDPISGHVSLYWYRQALGQGPEFLTYFNYEAQQDKSGLPNDRFSAERPEGSISTLTIQRTEQRDSAMYRCASSPDGKTNNEQFFGPGTRLTVL.

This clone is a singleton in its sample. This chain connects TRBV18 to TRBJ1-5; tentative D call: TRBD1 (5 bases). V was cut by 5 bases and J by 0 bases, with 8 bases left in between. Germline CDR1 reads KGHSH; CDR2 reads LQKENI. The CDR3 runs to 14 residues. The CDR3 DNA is TGTGCCAGCTCAGCGGACATTAGCAATCAGCCCCAGCATTTT. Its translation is CASSADISNQPQHF.

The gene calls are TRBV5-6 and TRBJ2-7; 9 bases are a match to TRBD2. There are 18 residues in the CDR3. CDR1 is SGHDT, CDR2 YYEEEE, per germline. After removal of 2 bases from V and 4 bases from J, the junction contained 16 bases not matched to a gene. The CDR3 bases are TGTGCCAGCAGCTTAGGGGTAGCGGGGGATCAATCCCAATACGAGCAGTACTTC. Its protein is CASSLGVAGDQSQYEQYF.

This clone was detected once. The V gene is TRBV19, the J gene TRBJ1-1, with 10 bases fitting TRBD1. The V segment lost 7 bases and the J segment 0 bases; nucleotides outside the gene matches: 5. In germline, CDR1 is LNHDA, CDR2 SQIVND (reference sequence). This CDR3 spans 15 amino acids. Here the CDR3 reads CASMRDRGMNTEAFF. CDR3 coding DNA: TGTGCCAGTATGCGGGACAGGGGAATGAACACTGAAGCTTTCTTT.

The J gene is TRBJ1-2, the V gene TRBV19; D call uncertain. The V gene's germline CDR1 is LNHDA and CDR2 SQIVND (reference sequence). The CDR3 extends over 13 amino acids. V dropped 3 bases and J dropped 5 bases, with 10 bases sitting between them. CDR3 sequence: CASSISEIYGYTF. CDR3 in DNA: TGTGCCAGTAGTATCTCGGAGATATATGGCTACACCTTC. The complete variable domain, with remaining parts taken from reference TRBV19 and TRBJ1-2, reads DGGITQSPKYLFRKEGQNVTLSCEQNLNHDAMYWYRQDPGQGLRLIYYSQIVNDFQKGDIAEGYSVSREKKESFPLTVTSAQKNPTAFYLCASSISEIYGYTFGSGTRLTVV.

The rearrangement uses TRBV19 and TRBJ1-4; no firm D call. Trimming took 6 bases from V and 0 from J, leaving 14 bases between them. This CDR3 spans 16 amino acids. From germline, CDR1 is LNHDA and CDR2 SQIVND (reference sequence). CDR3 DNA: TGTGCCAGTAGATCTTGGCGGCGCACAACTAATGAAAAACTGTTTTTT. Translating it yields CASRSWRRTTNEKLFF.

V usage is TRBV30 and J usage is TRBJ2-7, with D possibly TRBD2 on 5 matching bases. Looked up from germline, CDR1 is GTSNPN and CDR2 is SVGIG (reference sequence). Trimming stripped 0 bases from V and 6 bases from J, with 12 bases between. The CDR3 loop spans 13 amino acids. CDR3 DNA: TGTGCCTGGAGTGTAGGGCTAGAGGGCGAGCAGTACTTC. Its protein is CAWSVGLEGEQYF.

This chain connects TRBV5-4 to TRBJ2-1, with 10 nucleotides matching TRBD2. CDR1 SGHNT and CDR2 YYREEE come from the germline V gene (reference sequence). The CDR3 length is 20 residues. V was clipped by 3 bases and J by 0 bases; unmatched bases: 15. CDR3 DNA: TGTGCCAGCAGCTCTGGCGGAGTAGCGGGGGGCCGAAGCTCCTACAATGAGCAGTTCTTC. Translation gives CASSSGGVAGGRSSYNEQFF.

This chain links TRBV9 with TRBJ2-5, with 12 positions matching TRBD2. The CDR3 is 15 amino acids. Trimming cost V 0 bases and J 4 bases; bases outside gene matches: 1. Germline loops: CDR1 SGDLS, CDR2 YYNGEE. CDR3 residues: CASSVVGLAGETQYF. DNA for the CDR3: TGTGCCAGCAGCGTAGTGGGACTAGCGGGAGAGACCCAGTACTTC. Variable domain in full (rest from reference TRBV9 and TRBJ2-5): DSGVTQTPKHLITATGQRVTLRCSPRSGDLSVYWYQQSLDQGLQFLIQYYNGEERAKGNILERFSAQQFPDLHSELNLSSLELGDSALYFCASSVVGLAGETQYFGPGTRLLVL.

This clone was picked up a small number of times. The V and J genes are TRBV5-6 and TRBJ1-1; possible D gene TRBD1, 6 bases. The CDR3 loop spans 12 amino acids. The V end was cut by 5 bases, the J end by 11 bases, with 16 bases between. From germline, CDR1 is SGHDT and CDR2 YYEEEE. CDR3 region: CASRRDTGYAFF. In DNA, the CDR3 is TGTGCCAGCAGGAGGGACACAGGATATGCTTTCTTT.

As DNA, the CDR3 is TGTGCCAGCAGCTTGGGGGCGGGGGTCTACGAGCAGTACTTC. Translating gives CASSLGAGVYEQYF. The rearrangement uses TRBV5-5 and TRBJ2-7; 7 bases map to TRBD2. The CDR3 length is 14 residues. Germline trimming cut 0 bases from V and 3 bases from J; bases unmatched to any gene: 3. Germline CDR1 is SGHKS and CDR2 is YYEKEE (reference sequence).

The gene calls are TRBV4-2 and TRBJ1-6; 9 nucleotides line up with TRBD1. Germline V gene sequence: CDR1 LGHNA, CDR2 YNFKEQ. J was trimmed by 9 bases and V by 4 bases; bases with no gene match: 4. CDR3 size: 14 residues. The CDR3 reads CASSPRTGVSPLHF. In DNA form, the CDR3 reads TGTGCCAGCAGCCCGAGGACAGGGGTTTCACCCCTCCACTTT.

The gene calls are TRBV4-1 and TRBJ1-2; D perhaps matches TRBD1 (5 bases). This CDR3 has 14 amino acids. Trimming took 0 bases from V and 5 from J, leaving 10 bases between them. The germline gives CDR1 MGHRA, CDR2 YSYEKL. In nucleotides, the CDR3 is TGCGCCAGCAGCCAAGATGGCGGGGCTTATGGCTACACCTTC. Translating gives CASSQDGGAYGYTF.